One and the same sample provided the 9 T cell receptor beta chains below, sequenced in a study of cytomegalovirus exposure and HLA in healthy donors (dated by TCRdb to about 2017). Library preparation was by the immunoSEQ multiplex PCR assay. A mixture of 60 forward primers for TCR Vbeta segments and 13 reverse primers for TCR Jbeta segments was used in the multiplex PCR. Imported from immuneACCESS, the table was reduced by TCRdb to in-frame sequences with V and J called. These copies leave out some clones; in studies compared against another copy, an unresolved V gene accounts for under half, and the cause of the remainder is not known. Here the sample has about 130,000 clones; about 75% occur a single time. The ten largest clones capture around 1.5% of the sample. The specimen was PBMCs. The receptors here all came from a woman aged 40-49 years in good health and CMV-seronegative.

The chain is built from TRBV7-9 and TRBJ1-6; no clear D. Germline V CDR1 and CDR2: SEHNR, FQNEAQ (reference sequence). Deletions cut 3 bases from V and 7 bases from J, with 4 bases between. This CDR3 is built from 12 residues. The CDR3 protein is CASSFENSPLHF. DNA for the CDR3: TGTGCCAGCAGCTTCGAGAATTCACCCCTCCACTTT.

The rearrangement uses TRBV30 and TRBJ1-2; the D gene is possibly TRBD1 (5 bases). Deletions cut 0 bases from V and 4 bases from J, with 15 bases between. The CDR3 length is 15 residues. CDR1 and CDR2 from the germline V gene are GTSNPN and SVGIG (reference sequence). This CDR3 is CAWSVGGANVYGYTF. In DNA, the CDR3 is TGTGCCTGGAGTGTAGGAGGGGCGAACGTCTATGGCTACACCTTC.

V usage is TRBV2 and J usage is TRBJ1-6; 9 bases align to TRBD1. CDR1 SNHLY and CDR2 FYNNEI come from the germline V gene. J was trimmed by 5 bases and V by 4 bases; bases with no gene match: 9. This CDR3 region has 17 residues. The CDR3 is CASSVLGWTGDNSPLHF. The DNA of the CDR3 is TGTGCCAGCAGTGTATTAGGCTGGACAGGGGATAATTCACCCCTCCACTTT.

This clone was detected a few times. This chain connects TRBV4-3 to TRBJ2-3; 7 positions match TRBD2. Looked up from germline, CDR1 is LGHNA and CDR2 is YSLEER. The CDR3 contains 15 residues. V shed 1 base and J 2 bases; nucleotides not matched to a gene: 3. CDR3 protein: CASSQAGGNTDTQYF. CDR3 nucleotide sequence: TGCGCCAGCAGCCAAGCCGGGGGGAACACAGATACGCAGTATTTT.

This clone was detected a few times. The chain is built from TRBV7-2 and TRBJ1-1, with D hard to call. From germline, CDR1 is SGHTA and CDR2 FQGNSA. V lost 1 base to trimming and J lost 1 base, with 13 bases between them. The CDR3 has 16 residues. The CDR3 spells CASSLGVGTRNTEAFF. CDR3 in DNA: TGTGCCAGCAGCTTAGGTGTGGGCACCAGGAACACTGAAGCTTTCTTT.

The CDR3 loop reads CASSLGTGSDGYTF. The CDR3 nucleotides are TGCGCCAGCAGCTTAGGGACAGGGTCCGATGGCTACACCTTC. V is TRBV5-1 and J is TRBJ1-2; 9 bases match TRBD1. V dropped 2 bases and J dropped 6; count of bases not matched to a gene: 5. Germline CDR1 SGHRS, CDR2 YFSETQ. The length of the CDR3 is 14 residues.

J is TRBJ2-7 and V is TRBV7-9; 8 bases are a match to TRBD1. This CDR3 spans 13 amino acids. Germline values: CDR1 SEHNR, CDR2 FQNEAQ (reference sequence). V lost 5 bases and J lost 3; bases outside the gene matches: 3. The CDR3: CASSPGQVYEQYF. The CDR3 DNA is TGTGCCAGCAGCCCGGGACAGGTCTACGAGCAGTACTTC.

The chain uses TRBV6-6 and TRBJ1-2; 7 nucleotides line up with TRBD1. CDR3 length equals 15 residues. Looked up from germline, CDR1 is MNHNY and CDR2 is SVGAGI (reference sequence). Losses at the gene ends were 11 bases for V and 2 bases for J; bases not matched to a gene: 14. This CDR3 reads CAGGGRTGLNYGYTF. The CDR3 nucleotides read TGTGCCGGGGGAGGAAGGACAGGACTAAACTATGGCTACACCTTC.

The CDR3 region is CASRTTSGTSTDTQYF. CDR3 DNA sequence: TGTGCCAGCAGAACGACTAGCGGGACCAGCACAGATACGCAGTATTTT. The V gene is TRBV4-2, the J gene TRBJ2-3; 11 bases agree with TRBD2. This CDR3 is built from 16 residues. The V and J ends lost 6 bases and 0 bases, in that order; junction bases with no gene match: 5. Germline CDR1 is LGHNA and CDR2 is YNFKEQ.